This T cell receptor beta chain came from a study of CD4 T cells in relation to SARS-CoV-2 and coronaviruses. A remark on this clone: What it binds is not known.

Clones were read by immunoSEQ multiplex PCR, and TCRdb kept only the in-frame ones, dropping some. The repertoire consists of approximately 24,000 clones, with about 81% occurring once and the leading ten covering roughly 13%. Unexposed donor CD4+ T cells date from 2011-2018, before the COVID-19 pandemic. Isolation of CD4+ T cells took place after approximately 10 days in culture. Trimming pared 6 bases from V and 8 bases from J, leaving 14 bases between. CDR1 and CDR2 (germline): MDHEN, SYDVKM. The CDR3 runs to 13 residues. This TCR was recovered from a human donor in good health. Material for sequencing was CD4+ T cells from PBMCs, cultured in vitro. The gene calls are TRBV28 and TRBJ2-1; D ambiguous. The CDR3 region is CASSPRATHEQFF. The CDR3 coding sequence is TGTGCCAGCAGCCCAAGAGCTACCCATGAGCAGTTCTTC.